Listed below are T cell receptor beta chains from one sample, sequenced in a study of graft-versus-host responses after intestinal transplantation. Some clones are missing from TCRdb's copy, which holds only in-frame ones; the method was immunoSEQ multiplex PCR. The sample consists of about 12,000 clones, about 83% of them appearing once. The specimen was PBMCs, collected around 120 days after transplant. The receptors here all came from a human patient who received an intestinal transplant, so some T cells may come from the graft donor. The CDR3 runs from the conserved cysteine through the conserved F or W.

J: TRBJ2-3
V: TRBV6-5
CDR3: CASSYSKSSTDTQYF

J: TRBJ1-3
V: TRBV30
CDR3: CAWMEGGIGNTIYF

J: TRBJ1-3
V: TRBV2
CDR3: CASSPTYGNTIYF

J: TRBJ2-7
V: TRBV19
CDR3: CASSEFPEEQYF

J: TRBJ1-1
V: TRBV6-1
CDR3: CASSESRWNTEAFF

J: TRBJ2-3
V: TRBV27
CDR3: CASSLSWLAGTDTQYF

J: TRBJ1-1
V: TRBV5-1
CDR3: CASSHEEGMNTEAFF

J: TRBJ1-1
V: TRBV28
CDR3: CASSLGGVQGTEAFF

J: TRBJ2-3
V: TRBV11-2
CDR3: CASSLGGAPDTQYF

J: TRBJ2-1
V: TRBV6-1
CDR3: CASSEQTGSYNEQFF

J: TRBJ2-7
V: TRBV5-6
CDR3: CASSPGGGAGFYEQYF

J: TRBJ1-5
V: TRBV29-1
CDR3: CSVGQSSNQPQHF

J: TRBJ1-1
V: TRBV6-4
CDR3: CASSVGTNTEAFF

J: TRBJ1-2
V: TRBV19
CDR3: CASSPEGDRLGYTF

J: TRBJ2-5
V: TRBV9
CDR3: CASSETADQETQYF

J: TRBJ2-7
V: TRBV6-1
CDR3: CASSSRGPTYEQYF

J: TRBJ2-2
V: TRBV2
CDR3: CASITGPNTGELFF

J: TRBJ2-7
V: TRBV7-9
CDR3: CASSSPLTGATYEQYF

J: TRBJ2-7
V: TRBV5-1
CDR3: CASRKGGRRQYF

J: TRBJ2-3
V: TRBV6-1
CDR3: CASSEAGSPTDTQYF

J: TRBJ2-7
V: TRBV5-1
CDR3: CASSLWTSGRAAPYEQYF

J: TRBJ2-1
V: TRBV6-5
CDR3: CASRDGAGGYNEQFF

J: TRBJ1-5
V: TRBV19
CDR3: CASSGGSNQPQHF

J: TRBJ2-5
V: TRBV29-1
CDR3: CSVEGGGEETQYF

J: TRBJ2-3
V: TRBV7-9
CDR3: CASSPRGGSTDTQYF

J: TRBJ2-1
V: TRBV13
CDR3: CASRNRGWEQFF

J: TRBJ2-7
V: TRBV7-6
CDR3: CASSSGLAGVWGYEQYF

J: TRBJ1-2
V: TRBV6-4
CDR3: CASSDPPGGYGYTF

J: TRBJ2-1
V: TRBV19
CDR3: CASSISPSERNEQFF

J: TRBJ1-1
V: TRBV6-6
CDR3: CASSPDRDTEAFF

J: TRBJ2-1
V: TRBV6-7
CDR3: CASRLGCAYNEQFF

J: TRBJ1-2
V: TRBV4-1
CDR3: CASSQGTEANYGYTF

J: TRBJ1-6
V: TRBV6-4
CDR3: CASSDGQGASPLHF

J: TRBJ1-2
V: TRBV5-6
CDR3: CASSFGGSANYGYTF

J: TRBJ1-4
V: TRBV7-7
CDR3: CASSLGGTNEKLFF

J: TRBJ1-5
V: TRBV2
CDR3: CASSGRQGAVQPQHF

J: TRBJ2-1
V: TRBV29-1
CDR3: CSVDRGVEFF

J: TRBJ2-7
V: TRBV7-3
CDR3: CASSLTGGYEQYF

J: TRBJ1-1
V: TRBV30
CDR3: CAWSVSGYTEAFF

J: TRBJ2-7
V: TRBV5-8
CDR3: CASRGYPTFTYEQYF

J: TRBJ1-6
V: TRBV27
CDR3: CASSLSSAGDSPLHF

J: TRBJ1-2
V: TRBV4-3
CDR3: CASSQEAAGAQGYTF

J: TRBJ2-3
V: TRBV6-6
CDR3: CASSYSRGGETDTQYF

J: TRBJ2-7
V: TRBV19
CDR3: CASSMRVAGGYYEQYF

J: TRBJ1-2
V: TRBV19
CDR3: CAISPGHSTGYGYTF

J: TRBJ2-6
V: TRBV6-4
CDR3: CASSADGPSGANVLTF

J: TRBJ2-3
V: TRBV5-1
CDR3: CASSLVLTSTDTQYF

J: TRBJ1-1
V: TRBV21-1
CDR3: CATQDVNTEAFF

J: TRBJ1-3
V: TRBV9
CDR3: CASSVEDGSGNTIYF

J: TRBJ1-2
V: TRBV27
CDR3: CASSLSENNGYTF

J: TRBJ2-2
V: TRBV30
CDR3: CAWRDWSWRAGELFF

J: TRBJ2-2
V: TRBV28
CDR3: CASSLSGQNTGELFF

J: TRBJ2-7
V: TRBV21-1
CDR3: CASAKWLAGGKGSYEQYF

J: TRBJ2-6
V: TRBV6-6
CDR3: CASSSTGAGANVLTF

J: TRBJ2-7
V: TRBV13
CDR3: CASSFYREVEQYF